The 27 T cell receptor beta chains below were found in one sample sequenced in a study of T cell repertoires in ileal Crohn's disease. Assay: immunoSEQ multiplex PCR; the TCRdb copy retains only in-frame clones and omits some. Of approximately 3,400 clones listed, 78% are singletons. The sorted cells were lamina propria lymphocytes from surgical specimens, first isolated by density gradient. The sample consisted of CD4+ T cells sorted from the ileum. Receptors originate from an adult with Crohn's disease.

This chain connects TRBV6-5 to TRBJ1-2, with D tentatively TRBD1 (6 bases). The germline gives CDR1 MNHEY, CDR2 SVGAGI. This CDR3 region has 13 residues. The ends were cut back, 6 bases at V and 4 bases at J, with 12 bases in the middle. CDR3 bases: TGTGCCAGCAGAACGTTAGGGGGCTATGGCTACACCTTC. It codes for CASRTLGGYGYTF.

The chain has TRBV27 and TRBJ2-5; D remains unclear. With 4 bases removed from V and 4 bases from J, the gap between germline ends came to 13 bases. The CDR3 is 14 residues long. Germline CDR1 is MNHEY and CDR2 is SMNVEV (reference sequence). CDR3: CASSSPARVETQYF. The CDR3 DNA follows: TGTGCCAGCAGTTCCCCAGCCCGGGTAGAGACCCAGTACTTC.

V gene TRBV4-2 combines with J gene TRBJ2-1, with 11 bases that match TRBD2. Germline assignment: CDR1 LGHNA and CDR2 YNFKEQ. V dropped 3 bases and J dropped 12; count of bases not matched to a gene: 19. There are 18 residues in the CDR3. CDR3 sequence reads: CASSQGVAASGGPQVQFF. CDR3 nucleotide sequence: TGTGCCAGCAGCCAGGGGGTGGCAGCTAGCGGGGGGCCGCAAGTGCAGTTCTTC.

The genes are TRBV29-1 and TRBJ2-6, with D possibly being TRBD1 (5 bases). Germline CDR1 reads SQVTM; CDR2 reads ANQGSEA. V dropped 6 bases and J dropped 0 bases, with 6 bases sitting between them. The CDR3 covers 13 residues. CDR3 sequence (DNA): TGCAGCGTCGACAGCTCTGGGGCCAACGTCCTGACTTTC. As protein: CSVDSSGANVLTF.

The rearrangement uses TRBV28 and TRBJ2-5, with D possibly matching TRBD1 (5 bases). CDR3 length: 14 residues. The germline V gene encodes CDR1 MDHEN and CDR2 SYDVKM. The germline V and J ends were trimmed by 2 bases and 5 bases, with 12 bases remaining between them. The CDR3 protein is CASSLPGQGETQYF. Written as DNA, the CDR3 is TGTGCCAGCAGTTTACCCGGGCAGGGCGAGACCCAGTACTTC. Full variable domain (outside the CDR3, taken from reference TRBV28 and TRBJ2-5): DVKVTQSSRYLVKRTGEKVFLECVQDMDHENMFWYRQDPGLGLRLIYFSYDVKMKEKGDIPEGYSVSREKKERFSLILESASTNQTSMYLCASSLPGQGETQYFGPGTRLLVL.

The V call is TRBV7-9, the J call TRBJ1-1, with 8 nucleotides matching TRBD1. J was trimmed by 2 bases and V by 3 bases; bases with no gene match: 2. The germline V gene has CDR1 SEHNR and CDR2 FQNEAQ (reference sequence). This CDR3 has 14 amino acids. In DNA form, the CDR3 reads TGTGCCAGCAGCTTCGGACAGGGAAACACTGAAGCTTTCTTT. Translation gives CASSFGQGNTEAFF.

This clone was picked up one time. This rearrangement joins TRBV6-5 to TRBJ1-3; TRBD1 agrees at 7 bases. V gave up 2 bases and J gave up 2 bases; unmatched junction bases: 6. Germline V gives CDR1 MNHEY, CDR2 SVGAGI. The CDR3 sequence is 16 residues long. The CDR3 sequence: CASSYDGQGAGNTIYF. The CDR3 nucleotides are TGTGCCAGCAGTTACGATGGGCAGGGGGCTGGAAACACCATATATTTT.

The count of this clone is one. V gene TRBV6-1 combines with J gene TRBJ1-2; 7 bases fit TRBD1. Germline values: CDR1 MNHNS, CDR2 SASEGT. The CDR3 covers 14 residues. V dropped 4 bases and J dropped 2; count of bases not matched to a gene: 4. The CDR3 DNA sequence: TGTGCCAGCAGTGTCTACAGGGGAAACTATGGCTACACCTTC. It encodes CASSVYRGNYGYTF.

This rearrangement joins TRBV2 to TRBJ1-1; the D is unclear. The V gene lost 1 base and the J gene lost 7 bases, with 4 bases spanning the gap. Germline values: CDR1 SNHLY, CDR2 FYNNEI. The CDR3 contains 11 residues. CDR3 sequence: CASSEGLEAFF. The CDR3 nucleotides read TGTGCCAGCAGTGAAGGTCTTGAAGCTTTCTTT.

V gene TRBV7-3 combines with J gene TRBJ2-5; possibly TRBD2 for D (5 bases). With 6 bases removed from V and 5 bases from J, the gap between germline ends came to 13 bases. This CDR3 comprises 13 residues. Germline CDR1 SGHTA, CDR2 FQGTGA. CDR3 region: CASSFGLGETQYF. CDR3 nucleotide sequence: TGTGCCAGCAGTTTTGGACTCGGCGAGACCCAGTACTTC.

CDR3 DNA: TGTGCCAGCAGCTCCACAGGGGGCCCTAGCTATGGCTACACCTTC. Translating gives CASSSTGGPSYGYTF. This chain joins TRBV28 and TRBJ1-2; 9 bases are shared with TRBD1. Germline CDR1 is MDHEN and CDR2 is SYDVKM. Losses at the gene ends were 6 bases for V and 4 bases for J; bases not matched to a gene: 9. There are 15 residues in the CDR3.

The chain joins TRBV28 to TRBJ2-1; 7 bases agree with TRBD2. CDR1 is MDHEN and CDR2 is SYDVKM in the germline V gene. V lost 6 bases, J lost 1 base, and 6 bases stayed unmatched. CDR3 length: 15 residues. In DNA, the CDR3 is TGTGCCAGCAGGTCCACTAGCGCGTCCTACAATGAGCAGTTCTTC. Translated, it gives CASRSTSASYNEQFF.

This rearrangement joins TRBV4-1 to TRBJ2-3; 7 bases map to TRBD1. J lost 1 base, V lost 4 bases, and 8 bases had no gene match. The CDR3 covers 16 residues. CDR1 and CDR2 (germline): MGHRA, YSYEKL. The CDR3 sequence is CASSLGTVSGTDTQYF. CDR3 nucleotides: TGCGCCAGCAGCCTTGGGACAGTCTCGGGCACAGATACGCAGTATTTT.

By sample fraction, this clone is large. CDR3 sequence reads: CASSLEAGGSTDTQYF. CDR3 DNA: TGTGCCAGCAGCTTAGAGGCCGGGGGAAGCACAGATACGCAGTATTTT. The chain employs TRBV7-6 and TRBJ2-3; D perhaps matches TRBD2 (6 bases). This CDR3 contains 16 residues. V was shortened by 1 base and J by 0 bases, with 11 bases between the two germline ends. The germline V gene encodes CDR1 SGHVS and CDR2 FNYEAQ. Full variable domain (remainder filled in from reference TRBV7-6 and TRBJ2-3): GAGVSQSPRYKVTKRGQDVALRCDPISGHVSLYWYRQALGQGPEFLTYFNYEAQQDKSGLPNDRFSAERPEGSISTLTIQRTEQRDSAMYRCASSLEAGGSTDTQYFGPGTRLTVL.

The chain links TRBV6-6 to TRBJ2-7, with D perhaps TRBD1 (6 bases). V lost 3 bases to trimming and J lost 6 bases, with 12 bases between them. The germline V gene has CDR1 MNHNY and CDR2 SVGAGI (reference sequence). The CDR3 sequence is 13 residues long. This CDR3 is CASSYTGRSEQYF. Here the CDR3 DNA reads TGTGCCAGCAGTTATACAGGGAGATCCGAGCAGTACTTC.

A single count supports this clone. The CDR3 spells CAISTRQGISYNEQFF. The CDR3 DNA follows: TGTGCCATCAGCACCCGACAGGGTATATCCTACAATGAGCAGTTCTTC. The chain combines TRBV10-3 with TRBJ2-1; 7 positions match TRBD1. There are 16 residues in the CDR3. Germline trimming cut 6 bases from V and 1 base from J; bases unmatched to any gene: 9. Per the germline V gene, CDR1 is ENHRY and CDR2 is SYGVKD.

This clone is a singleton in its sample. The chain's CDR3 is CASSLVGGARYEQYF. CDR3 nucleotides: TGTGCCAGCAGCTTAGTAGGGGGGGCCCGGTACGAGCAGTACTTC. The chain uses TRBV7-2 and TRBJ2-7; a weak D match, TRBD2 (7 bases). The CDR3 has 15 residues. Germline V gene sequence: CDR1 SGHTA, CDR2 FQGNSA. V was pared by 1 base and J by 4 bases, with 14 bases between. Full variable domain (remainder filled in from reference TRBV7-2 and TRBJ2-7): GAGVSQSPSNKVTEKGKDVELRCDPISGHTALYWYRQSLGQGLEFLIYFQGNSAPDKSGLPSDRFSAERTGGSVSTLTIQRTQQEDSAVYLCASSLVGGARYEQYFGPGTRLTVT.

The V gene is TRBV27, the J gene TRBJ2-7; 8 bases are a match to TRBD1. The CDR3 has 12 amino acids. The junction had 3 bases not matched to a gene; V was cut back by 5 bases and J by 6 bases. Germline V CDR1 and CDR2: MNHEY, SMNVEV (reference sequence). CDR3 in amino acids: CASSPTGVEQYF. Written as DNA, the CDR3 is TGTGCCAGCAGTCCGACAGGGGTCGAGCAGTACTTC.

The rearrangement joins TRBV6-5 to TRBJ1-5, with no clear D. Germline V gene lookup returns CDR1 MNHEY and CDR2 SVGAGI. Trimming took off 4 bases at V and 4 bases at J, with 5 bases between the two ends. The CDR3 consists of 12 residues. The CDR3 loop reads CASSSTNQPQHF. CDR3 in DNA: TGTGCCAGCAGTTCAACTAATCAGCCCCAGCATTTT.

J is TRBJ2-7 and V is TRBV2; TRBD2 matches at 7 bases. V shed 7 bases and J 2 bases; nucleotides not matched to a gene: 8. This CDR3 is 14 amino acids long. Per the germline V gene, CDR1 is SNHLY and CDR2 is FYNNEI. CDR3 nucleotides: TGTGCCAGCAATCAGGAACGGGGGGCCTACGAGCAGTACTTC. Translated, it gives CASNQERGAYEQYF.

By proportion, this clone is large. The CDR3 sequence: CASSASGTGYTGELFF. CDR3 nucleotide sequence: TGTGCCAGCAGTGCCTCCGGGACAGGTTACACCGGGGAGCTGTTTTTT. The chain is built from TRBV25-1 and TRBJ2-2; 8 positions match TRBD1. The CDR3 has 16 amino acids. The trim removed 4 bases at V and 3 bases at J, leaving 7 bases unmatched. Germline CDR1 MGHDK, CDR2 SYGVNS.

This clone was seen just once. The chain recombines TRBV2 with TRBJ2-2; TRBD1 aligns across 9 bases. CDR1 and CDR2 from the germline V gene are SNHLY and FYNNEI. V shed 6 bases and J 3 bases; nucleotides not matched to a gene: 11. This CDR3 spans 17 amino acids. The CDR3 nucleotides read TGTGCCAGCAGGGGGGCTACCGACAGGGGGTACACCGGGGAGCTGTTTTTT. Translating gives CASRGATDRGYTGELFF. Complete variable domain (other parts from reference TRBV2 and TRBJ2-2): EPEVTQTPSHQVTQMGQEVILRCVPISNHLYFYWYRQILGQKVEFLVSFYNNEISEKSEIFDDQFSVERPDGSNFTLKIRSTKLEDSAMYFCASRGATDRGYTGELFFGEGSRLTVL.

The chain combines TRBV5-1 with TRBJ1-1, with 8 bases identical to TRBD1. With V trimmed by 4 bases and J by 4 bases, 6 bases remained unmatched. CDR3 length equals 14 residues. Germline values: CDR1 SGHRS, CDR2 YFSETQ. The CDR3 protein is CASSVQGEGTEAFF. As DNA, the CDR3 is TGCGCCAGCAGCGTACAGGGGGAGGGCACTGAAGCTTTCTTT.

CDR3 bases: TGTGCCAGCAGCTTAGTCCGGGAGCGCTCCTACGAGCAGTACTTC. This gives the protein CASSLVRERSYEQYF. V usage is TRBV7-6 and J usage is TRBJ2-7; weak D call: TRBD2 (6 bases). Germline assignment: CDR1 SGHVS and CDR2 FNYEAQ. Trimming took off 1 base at V and 0 bases at J, with 10 bases between the two ends. This CDR3 region has 15 residues.

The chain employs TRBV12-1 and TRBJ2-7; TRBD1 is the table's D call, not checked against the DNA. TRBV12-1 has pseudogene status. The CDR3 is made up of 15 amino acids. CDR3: CASSLNRQESYEQYF. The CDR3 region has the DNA TGTGCCAGCAGCTTAAATCGACAGGAGTCCTACGAGCAGTACTTC.

The CDR3 region is CASNQGTGGGGEQYF. CDR3 in DNA: TGTGCCAGCAATCAAGGGACAGGGGGCGGGGGCGAGCAGTACTTC. This chain links TRBV7-8 with TRBJ2-7, with 12 bases identical to TRBD1. The V gene's germline CDR1 is SGHVS and CDR2 FQNEAQ. Unmatched junction bases numbered 10, after V lost 7 bases and J lost 6 bases. This CDR3 region has 15 residues.

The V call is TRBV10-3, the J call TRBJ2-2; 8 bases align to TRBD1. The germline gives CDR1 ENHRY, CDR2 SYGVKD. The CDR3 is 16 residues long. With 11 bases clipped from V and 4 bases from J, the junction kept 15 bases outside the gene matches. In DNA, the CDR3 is TGTGCCTCCGGATCTGGAGGACAGGGTGGCACCGGGGAGCTGTTTTTT. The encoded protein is CASGSGGQGGTGELFF.